The 23 T cell receptor beta chains presented below share a single source sample, sequenced in a study of cytomegalovirus exposure and HLA in healthy donors. PCR employed 60 Vbeta and 13 Jbeta primers. Assay used: immunoSEQ multiplex PCR; TCRdb lists only in-frame clones, some missing. This sample has about 160,000 clones; about 85% occur once, and the top ten carry about 2%. Sequenced sample: PBMCs. These receptors were taken from a man aged 18 to 30 in good health and CMV-seropositive.

V gene TRBV6-5 combines with J gene TRBJ2-1; 10 nucleotides align to TRBD2. The J segment lost 7 bases and the V segment lost 5 bases, leaving 8 bases of the junction unmatched. The CDR3 consists of 15 residues. Per germline, CDR1 MNHEY and CDR2 SVGAGI. The CDR3 region has the DNA TGTGCCAGCAGTCAACTAGCGGGGAGCGTGAATGAGCAGTTCTTC. It is translated as CASSQLAGSVNEQFF.

Notes on this clone: The junction differs from germline at one of its ends, possibly a read error. The rearrangement links TRBV7-7 to TRBJ2-5; possibly TRBD1 for D (5 bases). The CDR3 is 12 amino acids. Germline CDR1 SSHAT, CDR2 FNYEAQ (reference sequence). Written as DNA, the CDR3 is TGTGCTAGCAGCCGAAGGGGAGAGACCCAGTACTTC. Translation: CASSRRGETQYF.

CDR3 region: CASSLGGPGEQFF. CDR3 sequence (DNA): TGTGCCAGCAGCTTGGGAGGGCCGGGGGAGCAGTTCTTC. The chain employs TRBV5-6 and TRBJ2-1; D perhaps matches TRBD2 (5 bases). CDR3 length equals 13 residues. Germline V lookup: CDR1 SGHDT, CDR2 YYEEEE. The V end was cut by 0 bases, the J end by 10 bases, with 11 bases between.

The chain uses TRBV7-9 and TRBJ2-5, with 12 positions matching TRBD1. CDR1 and CDR2 (germline): SEHNR, FQNEAQ (reference sequence). The CDR3 sequence is 15 residues long. Trimming took 4 bases from V and 4 from J; bases not matched to a gene: 4. The CDR3, as DNA: TGTGCCAGCAGCTCCCGGGACAGGGGGCGAGAGACCCAGTACTTC. This gives the protein CASSSRDRGRETQYF.

CDR3 nucleotides: TGCGCCAGCAGCTTCCAGGGCGCGGAAGCTTTCTTT. This translates into CASSFQGAEAFF. The gene calls are TRBV5-1 and TRBJ1-1; a weak D match, TRBD1 (5 bases). This CDR3 spans 12 amino acids. Germline CDR1 is SGHRS and CDR2 is YFSETQ. Between the trimmed V and J ends, which lost 2 bases and 8 bases, there was a span of 10 bases.

The chain has TRBV10-3 and TRBJ1-2; D not resolved. CDR1 is ENHRY and CDR2 is SYGVKD in the germline V gene. Deletions cut 2 bases from V and 4 bases from J, with 14 bases between. The CDR3 consists of 15 residues. CDR3 sequence (DNA): TGTGCCATCAGTGAGCGGGGAGAAACTACCTATGGCTACACCTTC. This codes for CAISERGETTYGYTF.

The chain links TRBV13 to TRBJ2-7, with D tentatively TRBD1 (6 bases). CDR1 PRHDT and CDR2 FYEKMQ come from the germline V gene (reference sequence). The CDR3 has 14 amino acids. V was pared by 3 bases and J by 1 base, with 10 bases between. The CDR3 nucleotides are TGTGCCAGCAGCTTCGGGACACCTTCCTACGAGCAGTACTTC. It translates to CASSFGTPSYEQYF.

The rearrangement joins TRBV5-1 to TRBJ1-6; 9 positions agree with TRBD1. Germline CDR1 is SGHRS and CDR2 is YFSETQ. V was clipped by 3 bases and J by 10 bases; unmatched bases: 8. The CDR3 is 15 residues long. The CDR3 sequence is CASSWGQGGESPLHF. The CDR3, as DNA: TGCGCCAGCAGCTGGGGACAGGGAGGAGAATCACCCCTCCACTTT.

The gene calls are TRBV14 and TRBJ1-2; 7 bases line up with TRBD1. With V trimmed by 4 bases and J by 4 bases, 6 bases remained unmatched. The CDR3 is 14 residues long. CDR1 and CDR2 from the germline V gene are SGHDN and FVKESK. The CDR3 spells CASSPGGSPYGYTF. The CDR3 DNA reads TGTGCCAGCAGCCCAGGGGGTTCCCCCTATGGCTACACCTTC.

The genes are TRBV9 and TRBJ1-5, with TRBD1 matching 7 bases. This CDR3 has 18 amino acids. V was clipped by 0 bases and J by 7 bases; unmatched bases: 16. CDR1 is SGDLS and CDR2 is YYNGEE in the germline V gene. The CDR3 region is CASSVDGQGDLSGQPQHF. CDR3 nucleotide sequence: TGTGCCAGCAGCGTAGATGGGCAGGGGGACCTCTCGGGACAGCCCCAGCATTTT.

V usage is TRBV6-1 and J usage is TRBJ2-7; a possible D gene is TRBD1 (6 bases). CDR1 MNHNS and CDR2 SASEGT come from the germline V gene. The V and J ends lost 8 bases and 0 bases respectively, with 11 bases between them. The CDR3 loop spans 13 amino acids. The CDR3 DNA reads TGTGCCAGCTTTGGGGACATCTCCTACGAGCAGTACTTC. Amino acids: CASFGDISYEQYF.

J is TRBJ2-3 and V is TRBV7-3; tentative D call: TRBD1 (5 bases). Trimming cost V 5 bases and J 5 bases, with 17 bases left between them. Germline lookup yields CDR1 SGHTA and CDR2 FQGTGA. CDR3 length: 15 amino acids. The chain's CDR3 is CASSIGQVVGDTQYF. The CDR3 nucleotides read TGTGCCAGCAGCATTGGACAAGTCGTCGGAGATACGCAGTATTTT.

This chain connects TRBV5-4 to TRBJ2-2, with TRBD2 as a possible D gene (6 bases). This CDR3 region has 14 residues. Trimming shortened V by 2 bases and J by 6 bases, and 11 bases separated the two germline ends. In germline, CDR1 is SGHNT, CDR2 YYREEE (reference sequence). CDR3 amino acids: CASSFGGGSGELFF. CDR3 DNA: TGTGCCAGCAGCTTCGGGGGAGGTTCCGGGGAGCTGTTTTTT.

V is TRBV5-6 and J is TRBJ2-5, with 8 bases that match TRBD2. Germline V gives CDR1 SGHDT, CDR2 YYEEEE. CDR3 length: 19 amino acids. V was clipped by 0 bases and J by 3 bases; unmatched bases: 16. CDR3 loop: CASSLALLAGTTGKETQYF. The CDR3 DNA reads TGTGCCAGCAGCTTGGCCCTGTTAGCGGGGACCACGGGGAAAGAGACCCAGTACTTC.

V is TRBV9 and J is TRBJ1-4; tentatively, D is TRBD1 (5 bases). Trimming cost V 3 bases and J 15 bases, with 18 bases left between them. The germline gives CDR1 SGDLS, CDR2 YYNGEE. The CDR3 has 13 residues. The CDR3 DNA reads as TGTGCCAGCAGCGCCCTCGGGGGGTGGAGGGTGTTTTTT. Amino acids: CASSALGGWRVFF. Using reference TRBV9 and TRBJ1-4 for the parts outside the CDR3, the full variable domain is DSGVTQTPKHLITATGQRVTLRCSPRSGDLSVYWYQQSLDQGLQFLIQYYNGEERAKGNILERFSAQQFPDLHSELNLSSLELGDSALYFCASSALGGWRVFFGSGTQLSVL.

This sequence joins TRBV18 and TRBJ2-7, with 7 bases identical to TRBD1. The V gene end was trimmed by 6 bases and the J gene end by 3 bases; junction bases not matched to a gene: 5. The germline V gene encodes CDR1 KGHSH and CDR2 LQKENI. This CDR3 has 13 amino acids. CDR3 amino acids: CASSFRQGYEQYF. The CDR3 DNA follows: TGTGCCAGCTCTTTCAGACAGGGCTACGAGCAGTACTTC.

The V call is TRBV4-3, the J call TRBJ2-7; 10 bases align to TRBD1. The ends lost 3 bases at V and 3 bases at J; junction bases unmatched: 5. This CDR3 comprises 15 residues. Germline CDR1 and CDR2: LGHNA and YSLEER. The CDR3 sequence: CASSQETGGVYEQYF. CDR3 bases: TGCGCCAGCAGCCAGGAGACAGGGGGCGTCTACGAGCAGTACTTC.

The chain carries TRBV11-3 and TRBJ2-1, with D possibly TRBD2 on 7 matching bases. V dropped 4 bases and J dropped 10 bases, with 11 bases sitting between them. The CDR3 has 12 amino acids. The germline V gene has CDR1 SGHNT and CDR2 YENEEA. The CDR3 nucleotides are TGTGCCAGCAGCTCCGGGGGGCTGGAGCAGTTCTTC. It yields the protein CASSSGGLEQFF.

A single count supports this clone. This sample also contains other DNA sequences that code for the same CDR3. In nucleotides, the CDR3 is TGTGCCAGCAGCCTGGGACAGGACTATGGCTACACCTTC. It specifies CASSLGQDYGYTF. The J gene is TRBJ1-2, the V gene TRBV9, with 8 bases that match TRBD1. Germline values: CDR1 SGDLS, CDR2 YYNGEE. The CDR3 length is 13 residues. The V and J ends lost 4 bases and 3 bases, in that order; junction bases with no gene match: 2.

V gene TRBV13 combines with J gene TRBJ2-5; no clear D. Looked up from germline, CDR1 is PRHDT and CDR2 is FYEKMQ (reference sequence). This CDR3 contains 14 residues. Deletions cut 4 bases from V and 0 bases from J, with 9 bases between. Written as DNA, the CDR3 is TGTGCCAGCAGCTCCGTCACACACCAAGAGACCCAGTACTTC. It yields the protein CASSSVTHQETQYF.

The gene calls are TRBV5-6 and TRBJ2-3, with 10 bases identical to TRBD2. Losses at the gene ends were 4 bases for V and 5 bases for J; bases not matched to a gene: 13. This CDR3 has 17 residues. The germline CDR1 and CDR2 sequences are SGHDT and YYEEEE. CDR3 sequence reads: CASSKGLGGLALDTQYF. CDR3 coding DNA: TGTGCCAGCAGCAAAGGGCTCGGGGGACTAGCGTTAGATACGCAGTATTTT.

V is TRBV14 and J is TRBJ1-3; 8 nucleotides align to TRBD1. The CDR3 sequence is 16 residues long. Germline V CDR1 and CDR2: SGHDN, FVKESK. Losses at the gene ends were 5 bases for V and 0 bases for J; bases not matched to a gene: 6. The CDR3 is CASSFRTGPSGNTIYF. As DNA, the CDR3 is TGTGCCAGCAGCTTTCGGACAGGGCCCTCTGGAAACACCATATATTTT.

This chain connects TRBV5-6 to TRBJ2-1; 13 bases match TRBD2. Germline V gene lookup returns CDR1 SGHDT and CDR2 YYEEEE. The CDR3 totals 15 residues. After removal of 4 bases from V and 7 bases from J, the junction contained 5 bases not matched to a gene. The CDR3 loop is CASSPGLAGLNEQFF. The CDR3 coding sequence is TGTGCCAGCAGCCCGGGACTAGCGGGGCTAAATGAGCAGTTCTTC.